The 32 T cell receptor beta chains below all came from one sample that was sequenced in a study of blood T cell repertoires in COVID-19. Clones were sequenced by immunoSEQ multiplex PCR, and TCRdb holds only the in-frame ones, with some missing. The repertoire holds 190,000 or so clones, with around 92% as singletons. Input material: PBMCs or T cells enriched from blood (not recorded which). The receptors originated from a woman younger than 30 who had recovered from COVID-19.

J is TRBJ2-7 and V is TRBV5-6; possible D gene TRBD1, 6 bases. Trimming took off 2 bases at V and 5 bases at J, with 29 bases between the two ends. The V gene's germline CDR1 is SGHDT and CDR2 YYEEEE. The CDR3 has 19 residues. CDR3 amino acids: CASSFIKLVTGEVGHEQYF. The CDR3, as DNA: TGTGCCAGCAGCTTCATTAAACTTGTGACAGGCGAGGTGGGTCACGAGCAGTACTTC.

The chain carries TRBV5-4 and TRBJ2-7; 10 bases are shared with TRBD1. The germline CDR1 and CDR2 sequences are SGHNT and YYREEE (reference sequence). V was clipped by 1 base and J by 7 bases; unmatched bases: 8. The CDR3 consists of 15 residues. For the CDR3, the DNA is TGTGCCAGCAGCTTGAAAGGGACAGGGGTAATTGAGCAGTACTTC. Its translation is CASSLKGTGVIEQYF. Complete variable domain (other parts from reference TRBV5-4 and TRBJ2-7): ETGVTQSPTHLIKTRGQQVTLRCSSQSGHNTVSWYQQALGQGPQFIFQYYREEENGRGNFPPRFSGLQFPNYSSELNVNALELDDSALYLCASSLKGTGVIEQYFGPGTRLTVT.

The V and J genes are TRBV2 and TRBJ1-1; TRBD1 agrees at 8 bases. Germline lookup yields CDR1 SNHLY and CDR2 FYNNEI. The CDR3 consists of 15 residues. The ends lost 8 bases at V and 3 bases at J; junction bases unmatched: 11. DNA of the CDR3: TGTGCCAGCGTCGGCAGGGGGCGGCGGGACACTGAAGCTTTCTTT. Its protein product is CASVGRGRRDTEAFF.

V gene TRBV5-1 combines with J gene TRBJ2-5; 8 positions match TRBD2. V lost 5 bases, J lost 4 bases, and 13 bases stayed unmatched. CDR1 SGHRS and CDR2 YFSETQ come from the germline V gene. The CDR3 runs 16 residues. The chain's CDR3 is CASRSEDRGGPETQYF. For the CDR3, the DNA is TGCGCCAGCAGATCGGAGGACCGGGGGGGCCCAGAGACCCAGTACTTC. Full variable domain (outside the CDR3, taken from reference TRBV5-1 and TRBJ2-5): KAGVTQTPRYLIKTRGQQVTLSCSPISGHRSVSWYQQTPGQGLQFLFEYFSETQRNKGNFPGRFSGRQFSNSRSEMNVSTLELGDSALYLCASRSEDRGGPETQYFGPGTRLLVL.

The chain uses TRBV5-4 and TRBJ1-2; D not certain. Germline V gene sequence: CDR1 SGHNT, CDR2 YYREEE (reference sequence). This CDR3 contains 14 residues. Trimming cost V 2 bases and J 0 bases, with 8 bases left between them. Here the CDR3 DNA reads TGTGCCAGCAGCTTTGCCGGGGCTAACTATGGCTACACCTTC. Its translation is CASSFAGANYGYTF.

The gene calls are TRBV29-1 and TRBJ1-6; perhaps TRBD1 as D (6 bases). Germline CDR1 and CDR2: SQVTM and ANQGSEA. V shed 0 bases and J shed 8 bases, with 17 bases lying between them. This CDR3 comprises 16 residues. In nucleotides, the CDR3 is TGCAGCGTTGAAGATTCAGGTCTAGGGGGACATTCACCCCTCCACTTT. Translation: CSVEDSGLGGHSPLHF.

The rearrangement uses TRBV18 and TRBJ2-5; tentative D call: TRBD2 (6 bases). V lost 1 base and J 1 base, leaving 10 bases between the germline ends. Germline V gene lookup returns CDR1 KGHSH and CDR2 LQKENI. The CDR3 contains 15 residues. CDR3 in DNA: TGTGCCAGCTCACCACAGGGAGGTCGCCAAGAGACCCAGTACTTC. Translating gives CASSPQGGRQETQYF.

This chain uses TRBV21-1 with TRBJ1-1; TRBD1 is the table's D call, not checked against the DNA. TRBV21-1 is annotated as a pseudogene. The length of the CDR3 is 14 residues. This chain's CDR3 is CASSKQDRGTEAFF. CDR3 bases: TGTGCCAGCAGCAAACAAGACAGGGGTACTGAAGCTTTCTTT.

The sample holds one count of this clone. The chain combines TRBV5-1 with TRBJ1-1; 7 nucleotides align to TRBD1. Germline V gene lookup returns CDR1 SGHRS and CDR2 YFSETQ. The CDR3 totals 14 residues. Trimming cost V 0 bases and J 1 base; bases outside gene matches: 0. The CDR3 DNA follows: TGCGCCAGCAGCTTGGCAGGGGGGAACACTGAAGCTTTCTTT. This encodes CASSLAGGNTEAFF.

The chain has TRBV19 and TRBJ1-1; D call uncertain. Germline V lookup: CDR1 LNHDA, CDR2 SQIVND (reference sequence). With 10 bases removed from V and 1 base from J, the gap between germline ends came to 10 bases. CDR3 length: 12 residues. The CDR3 DNA reads TGTGCCACACGCCTCAGGAACACTGAAGCTTTCTTT. This codes for CATRLRNTEAFF. The full variable domain, rest sourced from reference TRBV19 and TRBJ1-1, is DGGITQSPKYLFRKEGQNVTLSCEQNLNHDAMYWYRQDPGQGLRLIYYSQIVNDFQKGDIAEGYSVSREKKESFPLTVTSAQKNPTAFYLCATRLRNTEAFFGQGTRLTVV.

The chain is built from TRBV2 and TRBJ1-2; possible D gene TRBD1, 5 bases. The CDR3 has 13 amino acids. V lost 3 bases and J 7 bases, leaving 12 bases between the germline ends. Per the germline V gene, CDR1 is SNHLY and CDR2 is FYNNEI. CDR3 protein: CASSDREAGGYTF. DNA of the CDR3: TGTGCCAGCAGTGACAGGGAGGCCGGTGGCTACACCTTC.

The CDR3 is CASSPGLGVGELFF. The CDR3 DNA reads TGTGCCAGCAGCCCGGGACTAGGTGTCGGGGAGCTGTTTTTT. The chain carries TRBV2 and TRBJ2-2, with 8 bases that match TRBD2. V lost 6 bases and J lost 7; bases outside the gene matches: 7. The length of the CDR3 is 14 residues. Germline CDR1 SNHLY, CDR2 FYNNEI.

This chain links TRBV11-2 with TRBJ1-1; the D is unclear. V was cut by 5 bases and J by 3 bases, with 16 bases left in between. CDR1 is SGHAT, CDR2 FQNNGV, per germline. The CDR3 is 15 amino acids. CDR3: CASSARVNPYTEAFF. CDR3 DNA: TGTGCCAGCAGCGCCCGGGTGAACCCTTACACTGAAGCTTTCTTT.

This clone was observed a single time. V and J are TRBV3-1 (or the pseudogene TRBV3-2) and TRBJ2-2; 7 bases match TRBD2. Germline CDR1 is LGHDT and CDR2 is YNNKEL (reference sequence). V lost 1 base, J lost 0 bases, and 5 bases stayed unmatched. This CDR3 comprises 17 residues. The CDR3 is CASSQVGAGANTGELFF. The CDR3 DNA reads TGTGCCAGCAGCCAAGTCGGGGCGGGGGCGAACACCGGGGAGCTGTTTTTT.

V usage is TRBV27 and J usage is TRBJ2-2, with TRBD1 as a possible D gene (6 bases). CDR1 is MNHEY and CDR2 is SMNVEV in the germline V gene (reference sequence). Between the trimmed V and J ends, which lost 5 bases and 4 bases, there was a span of 14 bases. This CDR3 comprises 15 residues. CDR3 region: CASSAYTGPTGELFF. CDR3 sequence (DNA): TGTGCCAGCAGTGCCTACACAGGGCCCACCGGGGAGCTGTTTTTT.

The chain recombines TRBV7-6 with TRBJ2-5; the D gene is possibly TRBD2 (5 bases). The CDR3 loop spans 13 amino acids. CDR1 and CDR2 from the germline V gene are SGHVS and FNYEAQ. Trimming left V 5 bases short and J 2 bases short, with 9 bases between. The CDR3 bases are TGTGCCAGCAGCCTGGGCGGGCAAGAGACCCAGTACTTC. It specifies CASSLGGQETQYF. Full variable domain (rest looked up from reference TRBV7-6 and TRBJ2-5): GAGVSQSPRYKVTKRGQDVALRCDPISGHVSLYWYRQALGQGPEFLTYFNYEAQQDKSGLPNDRFSAERPEGSISTLTIQRTEQRDSAMYRCASSLGGQETQYFGPGTRLLVL.

The chain couples TRBV14 to TRBJ1-6; 7 nucleotides line up with TRBD1. V trimming: 4 bases; J trimming: 8 bases; junction bases outside the gene matches: 8. Germline CDR1 is SGHDN and CDR2 is FVKESK. The length of the CDR3 is 15 residues. CDR3 loop: CASSLNDREHSPLHF. DNA for the CDR3: TGTGCCAGCAGCCTGAACGACAGGGAGCATTCACCCCTCCACTTT.

The V and J genes are TRBV7-9 and TRBJ2-7; perhaps TRBD1 as D (5 bases). This CDR3 spans 11 amino acids. V was trimmed by 1 base and J by 10 bases, leaving 8 bases between them. Germline V gene data show CDR1 as SEHNR and CDR2 as FQNEAQ (reference sequence). In nucleotides, the CDR3 is TGTGCCAGCAGCTTAGAGGGGAATCAGTACTTC. Its translation is CASSLEGNQYF.

The chain employs TRBV24-1 and TRBJ2-3; 8 bases match TRBD1. J gave up 0 bases and V 6 bases, and 1 base lay outside the gene matches. The germline V gene encodes CDR1 KGHDR and CDR2 SFDVKD. The CDR3 covers 14 residues. The CDR3 spells CATSRTGSTDTQYF. The DNA of the CDR3 is TGTGCCACCAGTCGGACAGGGAGCACAGATACGCAGTATTTT.

The chain is built from TRBV27 and TRBJ2-2; D gene uncertain. The V gene's germline CDR1 is MNHEY and CDR2 SMNVEV (reference sequence). The CDR3 extends over 14 amino acids. V shed 2 bases and J shed 5 bases, with 9 bases lying between them. The CDR3 nucleotides are TGTGCCAGCAGTTTAATGGGCGTAACCGGGGAGCTGTTTTTT. Its translation is CASSLMGVTGELFF.

The genes are TRBV2 and TRBJ1-2, with D maybe TRBD1 (5 bases). Trimming removed 5 bases at V and 3 bases at J, with 16 bases between. The CDR3 loop spans 15 amino acids. Per germline, CDR1 SNHLY and CDR2 FYNNEI. Here the CDR3 reads CASSPPGGWDYGYTF. The CDR3, as DNA: TGTGCCAGCAGTCCCCCGGGGGGGTGGGACTATGGCTACACCTTC. Supplemented by reference TRBV2 and TRBJ1-2, the full variable domain reads EPEVTQTPSHQVTQMGQEVILRCVPISNHLYFYWYRQILGQKVEFLVSFYNNEISEKSEIFDDQFSVERPDGSNFTLKIRSTKLEDSAMYFCASSPPGGWDYGYTFGSGTRLTVV.

This clone was picked up a small number of times. This sequence joins TRBV7-2 and TRBJ1-2; D gene ambiguous. This CDR3 is built from 14 residues. V lost 5 bases and J lost 4, with 14 bases in between. Germline CDR1 SGHTA, CDR2 FQGNSA. The CDR3 region has the DNA TGTGCCAGCAGCGAGGCGTCGGCTGGCTATGGCTACACCTTC. Its translation: CASSEASAGYGYTF.

The rearrangement uses TRBV6-2 or TRBV6-3 and TRBJ1-2, with unresolved D. The germline gives CDR1 MNHEY, CDR2 SVGEGT. CDR3 length: 15 amino acids. V lost 2 bases, J lost 3 bases, and 13 bases lay in between. The CDR3 spells CASSYPREAHYGYTF. DNA of the CDR3: TGTGCCAGCAGTTACCCGAGGGAAGCTCACTATGGCTACACCTTC.

The CDR3 bases are TGCGCCAGCAGCGAGGACAGCGTTGAAGCTTTCTTT. Amino acids: CASSEDSVEAFF. The chain uses TRBV5-1 and TRBJ1-1, with D perhaps TRBD1 (6 bases). This CDR3 region has 12 residues. Germline V gene lookup returns CDR1 SGHRS and CDR2 YFSETQ. The V gene lost 4 bases and the J gene lost 7 bases, with 11 bases spanning the gap.

The J gene is TRBJ2-7, the V gene TRBV28; TRBD1 aligns across 10 bases. J lost 4 bases, V lost 4 bases, and 7 bases had no gene match. The CDR3 consists of 15 residues. CDR1 and CDR2 from the germline V gene are MDHEN and SYDVKM. The CDR3 reads CASSYLGTGEYEQYF. The DNA for the CDR3 is TGTGCCAGCAGTTACCTGGGGACAGGGGAATACGAGCAGTACTTC.

V is TRBV11-2 and J is TRBJ2-2; D is perhaps TRBD2 (6 bases). The V end lost 4 bases, the J end lost 5 bases, and 14 bases lay between the germline ends. Germline CDR1 is SGHAT and CDR2 is FQNNGV. The CDR3 is made up of 15 amino acids. CDR3 loop: CASSSSGTPTGELFF. CDR3 sequence (DNA): TGTGCCAGCAGCTCCTCCGGGACTCCGACCGGGGAGCTGTTTTTT.

The chain links TRBV27 to TRBJ1-1; possible D gene TRBD1, 5 bases. The CDR3 sequence is 14 residues long. Trimming removed 3 bases at V and 0 bases at J, with 8 bases between. Germline values: CDR1 MNHEY, CDR2 SMNVEV (reference sequence). CDR3 coding DNA: TGTGCCAGCAGTTTGTCAGGGCTGAACACTGAAGCTTTCTTT. Translated: CASSLSGLNTEAFF.

The chain combines TRBV11-2 with TRBJ1-2; 12 bases line up with TRBD1. This CDR3 has 17 amino acids. Germline V CDR1 and CDR2: SGHAT, FQNNGV. Trimming at V came to 1 base and at J to 4 bases, leaving 7 bases not matched to a gene. The CDR3 bases are TGTGCCAGCAGCTTAGGTTGGGGACAGGGGGCGGCCTATGGCTACACCTTC. Its translation: CASSLGWGQGAAYGYTF.

The rearrangement links TRBV29-1 to TRBJ1-2; D unresolved. V was shortened by 2 bases and J by 2 bases, with 9 bases between the two germline ends. The CDR3 covers 13 residues. Germline CDR1 is SQVTM and CDR2 is ANQGSEA. The CDR3 sequence: CSVESRVNYGYTF. The CDR3 coding sequence is TGCAGCGTTGAATCACGAGTAAACTATGGCTACACCTTC.

This sequence joins TRBV30 and TRBJ2-7; 9 nucleotides match TRBD1. Germline V gives CDR1 GTSNPN, CDR2 SVGIG (reference sequence). V shed 3 bases and J 4 bases; nucleotides not matched to a gene: 7. This CDR3 has 14 residues. CDR3 coding DNA: TGTGCCTGGAGCATTCAGACAGGGGGGTACGAGCAGTACTTC. Protein product: CAWSIQTGGYEQYF. Full variable domain (missing parts from reference TRBV30 and TRBJ2-7): SQTIHQWPATLVQPVGSPLSLECTVEGTSNPNLYWYRQAAGRGLQLLFYSVGIGQISSEVPQNLSASRPQDRQFILSSKKLLLSDSGFYLCAWSIQTGGYEQYFGPGTRLTVT.

The chain employs TRBV27 and TRBJ2-1; 8 bases fit TRBD1. This CDR3 contains 16 residues. In germline, CDR1 is MNHEY, CDR2 SMNVEV (reference sequence). After removal of 6 bases from V and 8 bases from J, the junction contained 15 bases not matched to a gene. CDR3 nucleotides: TGTGCCAGCAGCTACGCAGGACAGGGCAGGAGCTATGAGCAGTTCTTC. It encodes CASSYAGQGRSYEQFF.

The chain carries TRBV3-1 (or the pseudogene TRBV3-2) and TRBJ1-1, with TRBD1 matching over 10 bases. The CDR3 has 12 amino acids. Looked up from germline, CDR1 is LGHDT and CDR2 is YNNKEL (reference sequence). J was trimmed by 11 bases and V by 3 bases; bases with no gene match: 3. The CDR3 coding sequence is TGTGCCAGCAGCCAGGTGGGACAGGGGGCTTTCTTT. Its protein is CASSQVGQGAFF.